This T cell receptor (beta chain) derives from a study of metastatic and nonmetastatic thyroid tumors. The study, taken as a whole, reports: TCR beta diversity was reportedly significantly higher in malignant thyroid tumors than benign nodules, in blood and tumor.

Nobody among the patients had been given any treatment before thyroid surgery. TCRdb redid the clone calls on the PCR reads using MiXCR. The repertoire holds some 16,000 clones, with roughly a quarter as singletons. This clone is classed as medium-sized (0.01 to 0.1%). The antigen remains unidentified. The V and J ends lost 6 bases and 4 bases, in that order; junction bases with no gene match: 4. Germline lookup yields CDR1 MDHEN and CDR2 SYDVKM. The CDR3 runs 13 residues. The chain carries TRBV28 and TRBJ2-7; 9 bases are a match to TRBD2. The sequence was obtained from a female donor with papillary thyroid cancer or a benign thyroid nodule (not recorded which). Some clones in this sample may be carry-over from other donors' samples. The sample taken for sequencing was tumor tissue. CDR3 region: CASSDSGSYEQYF. CDR3 DNA: TGTGCCAGCAGCGATAGCGGGAGTTACGAGCAGTACTTC. Full variable domain (rest looked up from reference TRBV28 and TRBJ2-7): DVKVTQSSRYLVKRTGEKVFLECVQDMDHENMFWYRQDPGLGLRLIYFSYDVKMKEKGDIPEGYSVSREKKERFSLILESASTNQTSMYLCASSDSGSYEQYFGPGTRLTVT.